This T cell receptor beta chain comes out of a study of shared clonotypes between healthy human individuals. CDR1 is SEHNR, CDR2 FQNEAQ, per germline (reference sequence). Trimming cost V 3 bases and J 2 bases; bases outside gene matches: 5. The CDR3 loop spans 16 amino acids. The data were produced by immunoSEQ multiplex PCR, yet TCRdb's version contains in-frame clones alone and is incomplete. The table has fewer than 1.6 million clones, less than 99% seen once. The chain employs TRBV7-9 and TRBJ2-3, with 10 nucleotides matching TRBD1. This clonotype originated in a man aged 25 to 40 in good health. What was sequenced was naive CD4+ T cells sorted from blood. Subset denoted: CD45RA+ positively selected. This chain's CDR3 is CASSFSGTGVTDTQYF. DNA for the CDR3: TGTGCCAGCAGCTTCTCCGGGACAGGGGTCACAGATACGCAGTATTTT.